This T cell receptor beta chain stems from a study of T cell changes during pregnancy in multiple sclerosis. Sequencing was performed with immunoSEQ multiplex PCR; in TCRdb, only in-frame clones are kept and a portion is missing. Of about 43,000 clones listed, roughly 88% are singletons. This CDR3 region has 17 residues. The germline CDR1 and CDR2 sequences are MGHRA and YSYEKL. The junction had 7 bases not matched to a gene; V was cut back by 3 bases and J by 0 bases. This TCR was recovered from a female donor in good health, enrolled as a control in a pregnancy study. Sequences were derived from peripheral blood, sampled in the second trimester of pregnancy. The chain uses TRBV4-1 and TRBJ1-3; 8 bases agree with TRBD1. The CDR3 DNA follows: TGCGCCAGCAGCCAGGCCGGGACAGGCGTCTCTGGAAACACCATATATTTT. It codes for CASSQAGTGVSGNTIYF.